These T cell receptor beta chains were read from a single sample in a study of blood T cell repertoires in COVID-19. Assay: immunoSEQ multiplex PCR; the TCRdb copy retains only in-frame clones and omits some. The repertoire holds a few hundred thousand clones, with approximately 83% as singletons. The material sequenced was PBMCs or T cells enriched from blood (not recorded which). Receptor source: a man aged 30-40 years who had recovered from COVID-19. CDR3s include the opening cysteine and the closing phenylalanine or tryptophan. The D gene is left open where the match is weak. Some rows mark clone size as missing; the rest say once, few, many or name a class of expanded clone.

>-|TRBD2|TRBV6-5|TRBJ2-3
CASRRGLAVSDTQYF
TGTGCCAGCAGGAGAGGACTAGCGGTCTCAGATACGCAGTATTTT
>-|TRBD2|TRBV19|TRBJ2-3
CASGHVGSTSGGNTQYF
TGTGCCAGTGGGCACGTCGGGTCGACTAGCGGGGGAAATACGCAGTATTTT
>-|-|TRBV6-5|TRBJ1-1
CASTLGGRTEAFF
TGTGCCAGCACCTTAGGAGGACGGACTGAAGCTTTCTTT
>-|-|TRBV5-5|TRBJ2-5
CASSPQVLQETQYF
TGTGCCAGCAGCCCCCAAGTCCTACAAGAGACCCAGTACTTC
>-|-|TRBV5-1|TRBJ1-2
CASSLLPQEGYTF
TGCGCCAGCAGCTTGTTGCCACAGGAGGGCTACACCTTC
>-|-|TRBV6-5|TRBJ1-2
CASSYEANYGYTF
TGTGCCAGCAGTTACGAGGCTAACTATGGCTACACCTTC
>-|TRBD1|TRBV19|TRBJ2-2
CASGTGTANTGELFF
TGTGCCAGCGGGACCGGGACAGCGAACACCGGGGAGCTGTTTTTT
>-|-|TRBV30|TRBJ1-1
CAWSGVLNTEAFF
TGTGCCTGGTCAGGGGTATTGAACACTGAAGCTTTCTTT
>-|TRBD1|TRBV19|TRBJ1-1
CASSSLKTGVYTEAFF
TGTGCCAGTAGTTCCCTAAAGACAGGGGTGTACACTGAAGCTTTCTTT
>-|-|TRBV5-1|TRBJ1-2
CASSLHRTATPDYGYTF
TGCGCCAGCAGCTTGCATCGTACAGCCACCCCTGACTATGGCTACACCTTC
>-|-|TRBV9|TRBJ2-3
CASSVATGAPDTQYF
TGTGCCAGCAGCGTAGCGACTGGGGCCCCAGATACGCAGTATTTT
>-|-|TRBV3-1/TRBV3-2|TRBJ2-2
CASSQDRTGELFF
TGTGCCAGCAGCCAAGATCGTACCGGGGAGCTGTTTTTT
>-|TRBD1|TRBV19|TRBJ2-5
CASQQGPYPETQYF
TGTGCCAGCCAACAGGGGCCTTACCCGGAGACCCAGTACTTC
>-|-|TRBV5-8|TRBJ1-4
CASNPTGDSLNEKLFF
TGTGCCAGCAACCCGACCGGAGACAGCCTTAATGAAAAACTGTTTTTT
>-|-|TRBV10-3|TRBJ1-1
CAISEQGGYTEAFF
TGTGCCATCAGTGAGCAGGGTGGTTACACTGAAGCTTTCTTT
>-|-|TRBV7-8|TRBJ2-3
CASSISVQADTQYF
TGTGCCAGCAGCATTAGCGTCCAGGCCGATACGCAGTATTTT
>-|-|TRBV19|TRBJ1-1
CASKDIGTEAFF
TGTGCCAGTAAAGATATCGGGACTGAAGCTTTCTTT
>-|-|TRBV6-6|TRBJ2-7
CASLILPGSYEQYF
TGTGCCAGCCTAATTCTACCGGGAAGCTACGAGCAGTACTTC
>-|-|TRBV30|TRBJ1-5
CAWSLQGNQPQHF
TGTGCCTGGAGTTTGCAGGGCAATCAGCCCCAGCATTTT
>-|-|TRBV7-3|TRBJ2-7
CASSLTGAGEQYF
TGTGCCAGCAGCTTAACAGGGGCTGGGGAGCAGTACTTC
>-|-|TRBV5-6|TRBJ1-6
CASSFADTSSPLHF
TGTGCCAGCAGCTTTGCTGACACATCTTCACCCCTCCACTTT
>-|TRBD1|TRBV5-1|TRBJ1-2
CASSWGTGDYTF
TGCGCCAGCAGCTGGGGGACAGGGGACTACACCTTC
>-|-|TRBV21-1|TRBJ2-7
CASSKGGHIYEQYF
TGTGCCAGCAGCAAAGGGGGACATATCTACGAGCAGTACTTC
>-|-|TRBV3-1/TRBV3-2|TRBJ1-1
CASSQESTRTEAFF
TGTGCCAGCAGCCAAGAATCTACCCGCACTGAAGCTTTCTTT
>-|-|TRBV3-1/TRBV3-2|TRBJ1-2
CASSETLVYGYTF
TGTGCCAGCAGCGAGACTCTTGTCTATGGCTACACCTTC
>-|-|TRBV5-1|TRBJ1-1
CASSLALRRDTEAFF
TGCGCCAGCAGCTTGGCCCTGAGGAGGGACACTGAAGCTTTCTTT
>few|-|TRBV6-4|TRBJ2-1
CASSDSTGPYNEQFF
TGTGCCAGCAGTGACTCGACTGGCCCGTACAATGAGCAGTTCTTC
>-|-|TRBV7-9|TRBJ1-2
CASSLVRNGYTF
TGTGCCAGCAGCTTAGTTAGAAATGGCTACACCTTC
>-|TRBD1|TRBV6-2/TRBV6-3|TRBJ1-1
CASSPIGTVNTEAFF
TGTGCCAGCAGTCCCATCGGGACAGTCAACACTGAAGCTTTCTTT
>-|TRBD2|TRBV4-1|TRBJ2-1
CASSQEPGTSVYNEQFF
TGCGCCAGCAGCCAGGAACCCGGGACTAGCGTATACAATGAGCAGTTCTTC
>-|-|TRBV16|TRBJ2-3
CASSQSGGYTQYF
TGTGCCAGCAGCCAATCGGGCGGGTATACGCAGTATTTT
>-|-|TRBV11-2|TRBJ1-6
CASSSLRGDNSPLHF
TGTGCCAGCAGTTCACTACGGGGGGATAATTCACCCCTCCACTTT
>once|TRBD1|TRBV10-3|TRBJ1-2
CAISDGQGDGYTF
TGTGCCATCAGTGACGGACAGGGAGATGGCTACACCTTC
>-|TRBD2|TRBV13|TRBJ2-7
CASSLGAGGAYEQYF
TGTGCCAGCAGCTTAGGGGCGGGGGGCGCCTACGAGCAGTACTTC
>few|TRBD2|TRBV5-1|TRBJ2-3
CASSSDQRGITDTQYF
TGCGCCAGCAGTTCCGACCAGCGGGGGATCACAGATACGCAGTATTTT
>-|TRBD1|TRBV7-8|TRBJ1-5
CASSRTGQGYSNQPQHF
TGTGCCAGCAGCCGAACGGGACAGGGGTACAGCAATCAGCCCCAGCATTTT
>-|TRBD2|TRBV27|TRBJ2-7
CASNERGQGEQYF
TGTGCCAGCAATGAGCGGGGGCAAGGCGAGCAGTACTTC
>-|TRBD1|TRBV6-5|TRBJ2-7
CASSYSWTGPNYEQYF
TGTGCCAGCAGTTACTCCTGGACAGGGCCCAACTACGAGCAGTACTTC
>many|TRBD2|TRBV3-1/TRBV3-2|TRBJ2-5
CASSRSSGGQETQYF
TGTGCCAGCAGCCGAAGTTCGGGGGGCCAAGAGACCCAGTACTTC
>-|-|TRBV2|TRBJ1-1
CASSEMAAEAFF
TGTGCCAGCAGTGAAATGGCCGCTGAAGCTTTCTTT
>-|-|TRBV7-9|TRBJ1-1
CASSLGSPEAFF
TGTGCCAGCAGCTTAGGGAGCCCTGAAGCTTTCTTT
>-|TRBD2|TRBV9|TRBJ2-1
CASRQGLAGDNEQFF
TGTGCCAGCAGACAAGGACTAGCGGGGGACAATGAGCAGTTCTTC
>-|-|TRBV7-2|TRBJ2-1
CASSQNQGPDNEQFF
TGTGCCAGCAGCCAAAACCAGGGGCCGGACAATGAGCAGTTCTTC